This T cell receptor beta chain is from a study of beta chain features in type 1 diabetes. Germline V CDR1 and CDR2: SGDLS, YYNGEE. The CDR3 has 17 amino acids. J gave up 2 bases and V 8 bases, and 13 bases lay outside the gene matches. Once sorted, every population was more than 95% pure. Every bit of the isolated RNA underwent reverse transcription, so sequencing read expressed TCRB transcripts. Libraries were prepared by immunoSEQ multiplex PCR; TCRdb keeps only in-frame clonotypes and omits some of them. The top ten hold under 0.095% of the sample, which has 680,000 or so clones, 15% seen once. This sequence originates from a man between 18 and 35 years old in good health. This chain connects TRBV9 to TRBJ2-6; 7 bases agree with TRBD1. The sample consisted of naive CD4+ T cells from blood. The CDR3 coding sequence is TGTGCCAGTCACGAGGGGGCAGGGCGGACTGGGGCCAACGTCCTGACTTTC. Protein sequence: CASHEGAGRTGANVLTF.